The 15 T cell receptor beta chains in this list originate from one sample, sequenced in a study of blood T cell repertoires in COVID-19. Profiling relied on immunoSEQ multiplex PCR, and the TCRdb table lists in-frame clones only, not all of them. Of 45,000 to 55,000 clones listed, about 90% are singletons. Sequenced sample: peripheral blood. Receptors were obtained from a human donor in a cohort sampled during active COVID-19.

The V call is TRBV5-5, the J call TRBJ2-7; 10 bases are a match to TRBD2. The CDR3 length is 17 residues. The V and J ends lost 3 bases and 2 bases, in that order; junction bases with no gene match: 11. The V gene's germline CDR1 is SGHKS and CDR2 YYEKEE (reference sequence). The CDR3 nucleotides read TGTGCCAGCAGCTCTGCTCCAGCGGGGGGGCTGACCTACGAGCAGTACTTC. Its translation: CASSSAPAGGLTYEQYF.

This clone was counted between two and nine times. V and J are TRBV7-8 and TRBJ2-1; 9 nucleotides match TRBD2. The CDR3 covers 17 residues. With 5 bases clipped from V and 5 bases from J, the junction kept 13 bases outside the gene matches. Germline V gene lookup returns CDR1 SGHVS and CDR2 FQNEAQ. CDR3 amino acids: CASSLGVRRGGNNEQFF. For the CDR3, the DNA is TGTGCCAGCAGCCTAGGAGTCCGGCGGGGGGGCAACAATGAGCAGTTCTTC.

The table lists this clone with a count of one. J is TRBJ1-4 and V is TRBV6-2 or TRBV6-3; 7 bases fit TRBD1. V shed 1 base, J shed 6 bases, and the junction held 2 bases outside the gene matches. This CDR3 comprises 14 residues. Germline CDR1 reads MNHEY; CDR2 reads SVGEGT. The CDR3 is CASSYYQGDEKLFF. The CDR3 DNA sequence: TGTGCCAGCAGTTACTACCAGGGGGATGAAAAACTGTTTTTT.

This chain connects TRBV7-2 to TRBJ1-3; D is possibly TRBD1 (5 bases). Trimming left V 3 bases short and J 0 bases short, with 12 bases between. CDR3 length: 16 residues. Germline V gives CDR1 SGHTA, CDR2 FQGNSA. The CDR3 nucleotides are TGTGCCAGCAGCTTTCAGACAGCCAGCTCTGGAAACACCATATATTTT. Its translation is CASSFQTASSGNTIYF.

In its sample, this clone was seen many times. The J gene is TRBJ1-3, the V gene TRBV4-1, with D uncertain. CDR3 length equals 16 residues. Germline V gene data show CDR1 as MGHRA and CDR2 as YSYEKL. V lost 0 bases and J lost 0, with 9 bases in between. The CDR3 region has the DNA TGCGCCAGCAGCCAAGATTCGCGGGCCTCTGGAAACACCATATATTTT. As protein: CASSQDSRASGNTIYF.

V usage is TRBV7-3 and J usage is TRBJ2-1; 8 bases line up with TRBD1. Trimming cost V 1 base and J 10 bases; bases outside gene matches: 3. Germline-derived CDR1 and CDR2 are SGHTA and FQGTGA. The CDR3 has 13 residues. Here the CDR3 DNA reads TGTGCCAGCAGCTTAAATGGACAGGGAGAGCAGTTCTTC. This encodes CASSLNGQGEQFF.

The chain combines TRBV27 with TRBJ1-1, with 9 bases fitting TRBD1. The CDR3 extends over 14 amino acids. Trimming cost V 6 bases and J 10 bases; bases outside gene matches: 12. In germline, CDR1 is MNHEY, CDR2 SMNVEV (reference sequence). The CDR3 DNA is TGTGCCAGCAGCAGCCGGGACAGGGACTTAGGAGCTTTCTTT. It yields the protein CASSSRDRDLGAFF.

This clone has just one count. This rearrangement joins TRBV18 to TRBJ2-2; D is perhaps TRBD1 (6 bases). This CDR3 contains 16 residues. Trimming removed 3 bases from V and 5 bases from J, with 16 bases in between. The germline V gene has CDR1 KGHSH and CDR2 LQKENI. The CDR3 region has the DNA TGTGCCAGCTCACCGTTCGTGCAGGGGAATACCGGGGAGCTGTTTTTT. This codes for CASSPFVQGNTGELFF.

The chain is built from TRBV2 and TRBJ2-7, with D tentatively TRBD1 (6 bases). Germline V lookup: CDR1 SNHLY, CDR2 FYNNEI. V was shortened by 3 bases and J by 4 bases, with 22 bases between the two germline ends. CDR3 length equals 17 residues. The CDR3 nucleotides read TGTGCCAGCAGTGAGCGGGCCCCGGGACACCGACTGTACGAGCAGTACTTC. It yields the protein CASSERAPGHRLYEQYF.

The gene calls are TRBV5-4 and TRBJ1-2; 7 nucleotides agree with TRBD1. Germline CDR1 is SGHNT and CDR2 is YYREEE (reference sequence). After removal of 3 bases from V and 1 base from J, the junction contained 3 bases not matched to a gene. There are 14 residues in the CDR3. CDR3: CASSSGQVNYGYTF. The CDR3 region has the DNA TGTGCCAGCAGCTCCGGACAGGTTAACTATGGCTACACCTTC. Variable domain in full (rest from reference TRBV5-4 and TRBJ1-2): ETGVTQSPTHLIKTRGQQVTLRCSSQSGHNTVSWYQQALGQGPQFIFQYYREEENGRGNFPPRFSGLQFPNYSSELNVNALELDDSALYLCASSSGQVNYGYTFGSGTRLTVV.

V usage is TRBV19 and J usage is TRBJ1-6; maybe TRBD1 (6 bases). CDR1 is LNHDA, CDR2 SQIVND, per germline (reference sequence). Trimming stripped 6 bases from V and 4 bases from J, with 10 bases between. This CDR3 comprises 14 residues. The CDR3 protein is CASSGQSYNSPLHF. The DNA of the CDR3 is TGTGCCAGTAGCGGACAGAGTTATAATTCACCCCTCCACTTT. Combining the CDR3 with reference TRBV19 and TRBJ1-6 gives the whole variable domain DGGITQSPKYLFRKEGQNVTLSCEQNLNHDAMYWYRQDPGQGLRLIYYSQIVNDFQKGDIAEGYSVSREKKESFPLTVTSAQKNPTAFYLCASSGQSYNSPLHFGNGTRLTVT.

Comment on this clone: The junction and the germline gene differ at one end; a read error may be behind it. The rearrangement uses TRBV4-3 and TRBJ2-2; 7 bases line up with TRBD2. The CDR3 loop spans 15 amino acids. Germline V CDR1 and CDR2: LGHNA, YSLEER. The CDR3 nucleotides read TGCGCCCGCAGCCGGGGCGGGGGGAACACCGGGGAGCTGTTTTTT. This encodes CARSRGGGNTGELFF.

The CDR3 protein is CASSWRISDMNTEAFF. In nucleotides, the CDR3 is TGTGCCAGCTCGTGGAGGATCAGCGACATGAACACTGAAGCTTTCTTT. V usage is TRBV18 and J usage is TRBJ1-1, with D hard to call. V gave up 6 bases and J gave up 0 bases, with 17 bases separating them. The germline CDR1 and CDR2 sequences are KGHSH and LQKENI. CDR3 size: 16 residues.

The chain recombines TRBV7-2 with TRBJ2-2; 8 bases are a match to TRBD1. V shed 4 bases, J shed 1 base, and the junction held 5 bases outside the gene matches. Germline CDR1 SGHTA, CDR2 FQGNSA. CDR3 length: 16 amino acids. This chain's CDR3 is CASSSFGTGNTGELFF. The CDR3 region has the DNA TGTGCCAGCAGCTCTTTCGGGACAGGGAACACCGGGGAGCTGTTTTTT.

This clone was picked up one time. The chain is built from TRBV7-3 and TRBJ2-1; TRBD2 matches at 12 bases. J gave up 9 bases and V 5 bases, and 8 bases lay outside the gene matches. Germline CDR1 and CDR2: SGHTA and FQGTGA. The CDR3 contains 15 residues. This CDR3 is CASSARLAGVGEQFF. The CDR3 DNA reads TGTGCCAGCAGCGCACGACTAGCGGGAGTCGGTGAGCAGTTCTTC. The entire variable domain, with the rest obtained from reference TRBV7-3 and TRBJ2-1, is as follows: GAGVSQTPSNKVTEKGKYVELRCDPISGHTALYWYRQSLGQGPEFLIYFQGTGAADDSGLPNDRFFAVRPEGSVSTLKIQRTERGDSAVYLCASSARLAGVGEQFFGPGTRLTVL.